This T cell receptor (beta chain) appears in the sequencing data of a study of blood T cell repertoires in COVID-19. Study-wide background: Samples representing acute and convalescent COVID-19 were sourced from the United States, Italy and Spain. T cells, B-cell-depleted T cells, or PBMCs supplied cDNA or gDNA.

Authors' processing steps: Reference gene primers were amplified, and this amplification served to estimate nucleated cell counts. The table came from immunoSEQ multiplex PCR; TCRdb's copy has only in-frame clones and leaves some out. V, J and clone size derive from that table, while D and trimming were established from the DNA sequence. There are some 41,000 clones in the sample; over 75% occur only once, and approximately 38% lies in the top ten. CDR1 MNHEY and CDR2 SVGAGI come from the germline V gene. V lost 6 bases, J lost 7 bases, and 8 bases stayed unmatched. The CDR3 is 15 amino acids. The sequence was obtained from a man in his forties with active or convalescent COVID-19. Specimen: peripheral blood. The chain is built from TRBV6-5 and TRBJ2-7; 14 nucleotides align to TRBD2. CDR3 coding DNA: TGTGCCAGCAGGGTGACTAGCGGGAGGGCGGCTGAGCAGTACTTC. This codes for CASRVTSGRAAEQYF.